Below are 29 T cell receptor beta chains sequenced from a single sample in a study of blood T cell repertoires in COVID-19. Some clones are missing from TCRdb's copy, which holds only in-frame ones; the method was immunoSEQ multiplex PCR. This repertoire shows approximately 200,000 clones, around 85% found once; its top ten account for roughly 3%. The sample was peripheral blood. All receptors come from a man aged 55 to 70 with acute or convalescent COVID-19.

V is TRBV27 and J is TRBJ1-1; TRBD1 agrees at 7 bases. This CDR3 region has 13 residues. Germline loops: CDR1 MNHEY, CDR2 SMNVEV (reference sequence). After removal of 8 bases from V and 1 base from J, the junction contained 4 bases not matched to a gene. The CDR3 region is CASARDRNTEAFF. The CDR3 DNA reads TGTGCCAGCGCCCGGGACAGGAACACTGAAGCTTTCTTT.

V gene TRBV7-9 combines with J gene TRBJ1-2; 9 bases map to TRBD1. The CDR3 runs to 14 residues. V shed 5 bases and J 0 bases; nucleotides not matched to a gene: 1. From germline, CDR1 is SEHNR and CDR2 FQNEAQ (reference sequence). In DNA form, the CDR3 reads TGTGCCAGCAGCCGACAGGGGGCTAACTATGGCTACACCTTC. It translates to CASSRQGANYGYTF. The entire variable domain, with the rest obtained from reference TRBV7-9 and TRBJ1-2, is as follows: DTGVSQNPRHKITKRGQNVTFRCDPISEHNRLYWYRQTLGQGPEFLTYFQNEAQLEKSRLLSDRFSAERPKGSFSTLEIQRTEQGDSAMYLCASSRQGANYGYTFGSGTRLTVV.

This clone was picked up a small number of times. The rearrangement joins TRBV4-1 to TRBJ2-7, with D unclear. Germline-derived CDR1 and CDR2 are MGHRA and YSYEKL. This CDR3 is 15 amino acids long. Trimming pared 1 base from V and 0 bases from J, leaving 10 bases between. This chain's CDR3 is CASSQVFPSSYEQYF. The CDR3 nucleotides read TGCGCCAGCAGCCAAGTTTTTCCGAGCTCCTACGAGCAGTACTTC.

The gene calls are TRBV19 and TRBJ1-6, with 9 bases that match TRBD1. Trimming at V came to 10 bases and at J to 5 bases, leaving 6 bases not matched to a gene. Germline CDR1 reads LNHDA; CDR2 reads SQIVND (reference sequence). The CDR3 length is 14 residues. CDR3 protein: CATRTGENNSPLHF. The CDR3 coding sequence is TGTGCCACCCGGACAGGGGAGAATAATTCACCCCTCCACTTT.

The genes are TRBV19 and TRBJ2-1; 7 bases line up with TRBD2. CDR1 and CDR2 from the germline V gene are LNHDA and SQIVND (reference sequence). J lost 4 bases, V lost 10 bases, and 16 bases had no gene match. This CDR3 region has 16 residues. CDR3 sequence: CATPAAAGATYNEQFF. CDR3 bases: TGTGCCACACCCGCCGCGGCGGGAGCTACTTACAATGAGCAGTTCTTC.

About this clone: The same CDR3 is also encoded by other DNA sequences in this sample. This rearrangement joins TRBV6-1 to TRBJ1-1; weak D call: TRBD1 (5 bases). With 2 bases removed from V and 2 bases from J, the gap between germline ends came to 6 bases. Germline V gene data show CDR1 as MNHNS and CDR2 as SASEGT. The CDR3 is made up of 13 amino acids. In nucleotides, the CDR3 is TGTGCCAGCAGTGAAAGGGGTAACACTGAAGCTTTCTTT. Protein: CASSERGNTEAFF.

The V gene is TRBV28, the J gene TRBJ1-6; maybe TRBD1 (6 bases). V was cut by 7 bases and J by 7 bases, with 17 bases left in between. The V gene's germline CDR1 is MDHEN and CDR2 SYDVKM. This CDR3 region has 15 residues. The CDR3 spells CASNVGGASNSPLHF. The CDR3 nucleotides read TGTGCCAGCAACGTAGGGGGGGCGAGCAATTCACCCCTCCACTTT. The full variable domain, its missing parts supplied by reference TRBV28 and TRBJ1-6, is DVKVTQSSRYLVKRTGEKVFLECVQDMDHENMFWYRQDPGLGLRLIYFSYDVKMKEKGDIPEGYSVSREKKERFSLILESASTNQTSMYLCASNVGGASNSPLHFGNGTRLTVT.

This chain connects TRBV27 to TRBJ2-4, with TRBD1 identical over 9 bases. The junction had 4 bases not matched to a gene; V was cut back by 5 bases and J by 2 bases. CDR1 and CDR2 (germline): MNHEY, SMNVEV (reference sequence). This CDR3 is built from 15 residues. This CDR3 is CASSPGQGTKNIQYF. CDR3 coding DNA: TGTGCCAGCAGTCCGGGACAGGGAACCAAAAACATTCAGTACTTC.

This clone has only one observation. This rearrangement joins TRBV5-8 to TRBJ2-3, with 10 bases matching TRBD2. The CDR3 loop spans 16 amino acids. Trimming at V came to 0 bases and at J to 6 bases, leaving 7 bases not matched to a gene. Germline assignment: CDR1 SGHTS and CDR2 YDEGEE. Here the CDR3 reads CASSLGTSGPGDTQYF. CDR3 coding DNA: TGTGCCAGCAGCTTGGGGACTAGCGGCCCGGGGGATACGCAGTATTTT.

The rearrangement joins TRBV29-1 to TRBJ2-1, with 9 positions matching TRBD2. This CDR3 is 12 amino acids long. Germline CDR1 SQVTM, CDR2 ANQGSEA. The CDR3 reads CTSGMDYNEQFF. The CDR3 DNA is TGCACTAGCGGGATGGACTACAATGAGCAGTTCTTC.

Details on this clone: At one end, the junction sequence differs from germline, possibly due to a read error. The gene calls are TRBV7-7 and TRBJ2-5, with a tentative D call TRBD2 (6 bases). Germline CDR1 and CDR2: SSHAT and FNYEAQ (reference sequence). The length of the CDR3 is 13 residues. As DNA, the CDR3 is TGTGCTAGCAGAGGAGCGGGTCAAGAGACCCAGTACTTC. It specifies CASRGAGQETQYF.

This clone was seen a few times. The chain is built from TRBV5-4 and TRBJ2-7; 8 nucleotides line up with TRBD2. The V gene end was trimmed by 0 bases and the J gene end by 5 bases; junction bases not matched to a gene: 7. The CDR3 runs 15 residues. Per germline, CDR1 SGHNT and CDR2 YYREEE (reference sequence). This CDR3 is CASSLERGHNDEQYF. The CDR3 DNA is TGTGCCAGCAGCTTGGAGCGGGGGCATAACGACGAGCAGTACTTC.

The V gene is TRBV2, the J gene TRBJ2-3; 7 bases agree with TRBD1. V lost 4 bases to trimming and J lost 6 bases; unmatched junction nucleotides: 1. From germline, CDR1 is SNHLY and CDR2 FYNNEI. CDR3 length: 12 amino acids. CDR3 coding DNA: TGTGCCAGCAGTGTACAGGGGGATACGCAGTATTTT. This sequence encodes CASSVQGDTQYF.

The rearrangement joins TRBV19 to TRBJ1-4; perhaps TRBD1 as D (5 bases). Germline-derived CDR1 and CDR2 are LNHDA and SQIVND (reference sequence). The CDR3 extends over 17 amino acids. Between the trimmed V and J ends, which lost 6 bases and 7 bases, there was a span of 24 bases. In DNA form, the CDR3 reads TGTGCCAGTAGCCGGATCGTCCGCACAGGTCTACGTGAAAAACTGTTTTTT. Encoded protein: CASSRIVRTGLREKLFF.

The chain employs TRBV28 and TRBJ1-4; no clear D gene. The germline V gene has CDR1 MDHEN and CDR2 SYDVKM. Deletions cut 5 bases from V and 2 bases from J, with 15 bases between. There are 16 residues in the CDR3. CDR3 residues: CASSRGPGVTNEKLFF. CDR3 bases: TGTGCCAGCAGTAGAGGGCCGGGAGTTACTAATGAAAAACTGTTTTTT.

This clone occurred once. J is TRBJ1-5 and V is TRBV7-8; 8 nucleotides line up with TRBD1. The CDR3 runs 16 residues. CDR1 is SGHVS, CDR2 FQNEAQ, per germline. V was clipped by 5 bases and J by 7 bases; unmatched bases: 13. The CDR3 nucleotides read TGTGCCAGCAGCCCAAGACAGGGGATAGGGTTACAGCCCCAGCATTTT. Protein: CASSPRQGIGLQPQHF.

The V call is TRBV18, the J call TRBJ2-6; D possibly corresponds to TRBD2 (6 bases). The CDR3 runs to 16 residues. Trimming removed 2 bases at V and 1 base at J, with 9 bases between. Germline loops: CDR1 KGHSH, CDR2 LQKENI. CDR3 sequence (DNA): TGTGCCAGCTCACCATTAGCGGAATCTGGGGCCAACGTCCTGACTTTC. Protein sequence: CASSPLAESGANVLTF.

Ten or more counts support this clone. The chain employs TRBV5-1 and TRBJ1-1, with 12 bases fitting TRBD1. Germline loops: CDR1 SGHRS, CDR2 YFSETQ. With 4 bases clipped from V and 1 base from J, the junction kept 5 bases outside the gene matches. This CDR3 spans 16 amino acids. CDR3 protein: CASSPGQGASNTEAFF. CDR3 nucleotides: TGCGCCAGCAGCCCGGGACAGGGGGCTTCGAACACTGAAGCTTTCTTT.

The V and J genes are TRBV14 and TRBJ2-7; unclear D gene. The V end lost 6 bases, the J end lost 2 bases, and 5 bases lay between the germline ends. Per the germline V gene, CDR1 is SGHDN and CDR2 is FVKESK. This CDR3 has 11 residues. This CDR3 reads CASSPAYEQYF. In nucleotides, the CDR3 is TGTGCCAGCAGTCCCGCCTACGAGCAGTACTTC.

The V gene is TRBV28, the J gene TRBJ1-3; perhaps TRBD1 as D (6 bases). The CDR3 contains 18 residues. Trimming took 6 bases from V and 0 from J, leaving 21 bases between them. From germline, CDR1 is MDHEN and CDR2 SYDVKM. CDR3 sequence reads: CASSLPTPRGYSGNTIYF. The CDR3 coding sequence is TGTGCCAGCAGCCTCCCGACCCCCAGGGGTTACTCTGGAAACACCATATATTTT.

This chain joins TRBV11-2 and TRBJ1-1; 9 bases agree with TRBD1. The germline gives CDR1 SGHAT, CDR2 FQNNGV. J gave up 3 bases and V 6 bases, and 5 bases lay outside the gene matches. The CDR3 sequence is 14 residues long. CDR3 coding DNA: TGTGCCAGCAGTCTCAGGACAGGGGACACTGAAGCTTTCTTT. It translates to CASSLRTGDTEAFF.

The chain is built from TRBV6-2 or TRBV6-3 and TRBJ1-5; TRBD1 aligns across 7 bases. V shed 5 bases and J 0 bases; nucleotides not matched to a gene: 10. This CDR3 has 17 residues. Germline values: CDR1 MNHEY, CDR2 SVGEGT. CDR3 protein: CASSMGTGTASNQPQHF. CDR3 coding DNA: TGTGCCAGCAGTATGGGGACGGGGACAGCTAGCAATCAGCCCCAGCATTTT.

The V and J genes are TRBV5-1 and TRBJ2-5, with TRBD1 matching 7 bases. The CDR3 is 16 amino acids. The germline V gene has CDR1 SGHRS and CDR2 YFSETQ. J lost 4 bases, V lost 2 bases, and 11 bases had no gene match. CDR3 in DNA: TGCGCCAGCAGCTTAACCGGGACAGCGTTAGGAGAGACCCAGTACTTC. Translating gives CASSLTGTALGETQYF.

Only one count was recorded for this clone. The rearrangement joins TRBV6-6 to TRBJ2-7; 7 bases are a match to TRBD1. V shed 6 bases, J shed 0 bases, and the junction held 5 bases outside the gene matches. Germline loops: CDR1 MNHNY, CDR2 SVGAGI (reference sequence). CDR3 length equals 14 residues. In nucleotides, the CDR3 is TGTGCCAGCAGAAACAGGGACAGCTCCTACGAGCAGTACTTC. Translated: CASRNRDSSYEQYF.

The J gene is TRBJ2-1, the V gene TRBV11-2; no firm D call. Per the germline V gene, CDR1 is SGHAT and CDR2 is FQNNGV. V was shortened by 1 base and J by 13 bases, with 14 bases between the two germline ends. The CDR3 has 13 residues. The CDR3 bases are TGTGCCAGCAGCTTAGTTTCCCCTAGGATTCAGTTCTTC. It translates to CASSLVSPRIQFF.

The J gene is TRBJ1-2, the V gene TRBV6-5; D is uncertain. The CDR3 totals 13 residues. Germline V gene lookup returns CDR1 MNHEY and CDR2 SVGAGI. V was shortened by 8 bases and J by 4 bases, with 14 bases between the two germline ends. CDR3 residues: CASGDGRGYGYTF. CDR3 in DNA: TGTGCCAGCGGGGATGGCCGGGGCTATGGCTACACCTTC.

A single count supports this clone. The identical CDR3 is also encoded by other nucleotide sequences in the sample. In DNA, the CDR3 is TGTGCCAGCAGCAAACTAGCGGGAGGGTCCTACGAGCAGTACTTC. As protein: CASSKLAGGSYEQYF. This chain links TRBV6-5 with TRBJ2-7; 13 bases are a match to TRBD2. The CDR3 is 15 residues long. After removal of 6 bases from V and 1 base from J, the junction contained 3 bases not matched to a gene. Looked up from germline, CDR1 is MNHEY and CDR2 is SVGAGI.

The chain recombines TRBV7-2 with TRBJ1-1, with unresolved D. Trimming took 3 bases from V and 1 from J, leaving 6 bases between them. The germline V gene encodes CDR1 SGHTA and CDR2 FQGNSA. The CDR3 has 13 amino acids. The DNA for the CDR3 is TGTGCCAGCAGCTTTCGACAGAACACTGAAGCTTTCTTT. Encoded protein: CASSFRQNTEAFF.

J is TRBJ1-5 and V is TRBV19; 8 bases map to TRBD1. This CDR3 region has 16 residues. The germline gives CDR1 LNHDA, CDR2 SQIVND (reference sequence). The trim removed 3 bases at V and 3 bases at J, leaving 7 bases unmatched. The CDR3 nucleotides read TGTGCCAGTAGTATGGGGACAGGTTTTTTCAATCAGCCCCAGCATTTT. It translates to CASSMGTGFFNQPQHF.